The 23 T cell receptor beta chains presented below share a single source sample, sequenced in a study of CD8+CD57+ T cells in acquired aplastic anemia. The study profiled TCR beta VDJ and CDR3 using genomic DNA as template. MiXCR was run by TCRdb on the reads, yielding one entry per CDR3 protein. The repertoire holds 200,000 to 250,000 distinct CDR3 sequences, with approximately 60% as singletons. The sequenced sample was sorted CD4+, CD8+, or CD8+CD57+ T cells (not recorded which) from PBMCs. The receptors shown here come from a human donor in good health.

There are many counts of this clonotype. At one end, the junction sequence differs from germline, possibly due to a read error. CDR3 nucleotides: TGTGCCTGCAGCCCAAGGGACAGCTCCTACGAGCAGTACTTC. Protein product: CACSPRDSSYEQYF. This rearrangement joins TRBV5-8 to TRBJ2-7, with 7 bases aligning to TRBD1. The CDR3 totals 14 residues. CDR1 SGHTS and CDR2 YDEGEE come from the germline V gene.

This clonotype showed up many times. The rearrangement links TRBV6-5 to TRBJ2-2; 12 nucleotides align to TRBD1. The germline V gene has CDR1 MNHEY and CDR2 SVGAGI. The CDR3 extends over 17 amino acids. V shed 2 bases and J 1 base; nucleotides not matched to a gene: 2. CDR3 coding DNA: TGTGCCAGCAGTTACGGGACAGGGGGCGGGAACACCGGGGAGCTGTTTTTT. It translates to CASSYGTGGGNTGELFF.

J is TRBJ2-3 and V is TRBV20-1; TRBD2 matches 7 bases. CDR1 and CDR2 (germline): DFQATT, SNEGSKA (reference sequence). The CDR3 is 15 residues long. J gave up 3 bases and V 3 bases, and 9 bases lay outside the gene matches. CDR3 in DNA: TGCAGTGCTAGTTCGTCTAGCGGTGGGACAGATACGCAGTATTTT. Its protein product is CSASSSSGGTDTQYF.

The chain has TRBV15 and TRBJ1-5; TRBD1 agrees at 9 bases. This CDR3 is 15 amino acids long. CDR1 and CDR2 from the germline V gene are LNHNV and YYDKDF (reference sequence). V shed 2 bases and J 3 bases; nucleotides not matched to a gene: 2. The CDR3 DNA reads TGTGCCACCAGCAGACGGACAGGGGTCAATCAGCCCCAGCATTTT. Translating it yields CATSRRTGVNQPQHF.

The chain joins TRBV20-1 to TRBJ1-5, with D possibly being TRBD1 (5 bases). The V and J ends lost 6 bases and 0 bases respectively, with 15 bases between them. CDR3 length: 15 amino acids. The germline V gene encodes CDR1 DFQATT and CDR2 SNEGSKA (reference sequence). CDR3 DNA: TGCAGTGCCTCCATGTGGGGGAATAGCAATCAGCCCCAGCATTTT. Its translation is CSASMWGNSNQPQHF.

This chain links TRBV14 with TRBJ2-7; 7 bases are shared with TRBD1. J was trimmed by 4 bases and V by 2 bases; bases with no gene match: 5. Germline V gives CDR1 SGHDN, CDR2 FVKESK. This CDR3 contains 14 residues. CDR3 sequence reads: CASSQRGQLYEQYF. The CDR3 DNA follows: TGTGCCAGCAGCCAAAGGGGACAGCTTTACGAGCAGTACTTC.

The CDR3 here is CATDLTGGYNEQFF. The CDR3, as DNA: TGTGCCACCGACTTGACAGGGGGCTACAATGAGCAGTTCTTC. The J gene is TRBJ2-1, the V gene TRBV19, with 9 bases that match TRBD1. Germline V gene lookup returns CDR1 LNHDA and CDR2 SQIVND (reference sequence). The CDR3 covers 14 residues. Trimming cost V 10 bases and J 3 bases; bases outside gene matches: 7.

This clonotype was detected ten times or more. CDR3 DNA sequence: TGTGCCAGCAGTTACCTCACCTATGGCTACACCTTC. It translates to CASSYLTYGYTF. This rearrangement joins TRBV6-2 or TRBV6-3 to TRBJ1-2; D is uncertain. Germline lookup yields CDR1 MNHEY and CDR2 SVGEGT. CDR3 size: 12 residues. Trimming pared 2 bases from V and 4 bases from J, leaving 5 bases between.

The table lists this clonotype with many counts. This sequence joins TRBV19 and TRBJ2-2; D possibly corresponds to TRBD2 (5 bases). V was pared by 7 bases and J by 2 bases, with 17 bases between. The CDR3 consists of 16 residues. The germline V gene encodes CDR1 LNHDA and CDR2 SQIVND (reference sequence). The CDR3 loop reads CASTNSRTPNTGELFF. The CDR3 DNA is TGTGCCAGTACCAACTCAAGGACTCCTAACACCGGGGAGCTGTTTTTT.

The CDR3 sequence: CASSLGQPRGNTIYF. CDR3 nucleotides: TGTGCCAGCAGCTTGGGACAGCCCAGGGGAAACACCATATATTTT. The chain combines TRBV7-9 with TRBJ1-3; 7 positions agree with TRBD1. Trimming removed 3 bases from V and 4 bases from J; junction bases left unmatched: 6. Germline values: CDR1 SEHNR, CDR2 FQNEAQ (reference sequence). The CDR3 runs to 15 residues.

This clonotype occurred many times. The CDR3 spells CASSIGTVYNEQFF. The CDR3 DNA is TGTGCCAGTAGTATCGGAACCGTTTACAATGAGCAGTTCTTC. The rearrangement uses TRBV19 and TRBJ2-1; D remains unclear. This CDR3 region has 14 residues. The germline V gene encodes CDR1 LNHDA and CDR2 SQIVND (reference sequence). Trimming took 3 bases from V and 4 from J, leaving 10 bases between them. Filled out from reference TRBV19 and TRBJ2-1, the complete variable domain reads DGGITQSPKYLFRKEGQNVTLSCEQNLNHDAMYWYRQDPGQGLRLIYYSQIVNDFQKGDIAEGYSVSREKKESFPLTVTSAQKNPTAFYLCASSIGTVYNEQFFGPGTRLTVL.

This clonotype was counted many times. This chain connects TRBV12-3 or TRBV12-4 to TRBJ1-2; D is ambiguous. The CDR3 has 13 amino acids. Trimming shortened V by 3 bases and J by 8 bases, and 13 bases separated the two germline ends. The CDR3 nucleotides are TGTGCCAGCAGTTTCTCCCTTACAAACGGCTACACCTTC. Translation: CASSFSLTNGYTF.

V is TRBV7-3 and J is TRBJ2-6; 9 bases agree with TRBD1. Looked up from germline, CDR1 is SGHTA and CDR2 is FQGTGA. J was trimmed by 4 bases and V by 5 bases; bases with no gene match: 9. CDR3 length: 17 residues. CDR3 sequence reads: CASSLDRGASGANVLTF. For the CDR3, the DNA is TGTGCCAGCAGCCTGGACAGGGGCGCCTCCGGGGCCAACGTCCTGACTTTC.

The gene calls are TRBV7-7 and TRBJ2-7; no clear D gene. Trimming took 4 bases from V and 8 from J, leaving 15 bases between them. CDR1 SSHAT and CDR2 FNYEAQ come from the germline V gene (reference sequence). The CDR3 is 13 amino acids. CDR3 sequence reads: CASSSWYQEKQYF. The CDR3 DNA is TGTGCCAGCAGCTCCTGGTACCAAGAGAAGCAGTACTTC.

The V and J genes are TRBV7-9 and TRBJ2-3; D is possibly TRBD2 (6 bases). Germline V gene sequence: CDR1 SEHNR, CDR2 FQNEAQ (reference sequence). The CDR3 loop spans 16 amino acids. V was clipped by 5 bases and J by 3 bases, with 18 bases between them. The CDR3 loop reads CASSPPRAGTTDTQYF. In nucleotides, the CDR3 is TGTGCCAGCAGCCCCCCTCGGGCGGGGACGACAGATACGCAGTATTTT. Together with reference TRBV7-9 and TRBJ2-3, the CDR3 gives the full variable domain: DTGVSQNPRHKITKRGQNVTFRCDPISEHNRLYWYRQTLGQGPEFLTYFQNEAQLEKSRLLSDRFSAERPKGSFSTLEIQRTEQGDSAMYLCASSPPRAGTTDTQYFGPGTRLTVL.

The chain couples TRBV12-3 or TRBV12-4 to TRBJ1-2; TRBD1 might be the D (5 bases). The CDR3 runs to 12 residues. Trimming stripped 5 bases from V and 4 bases from J, with 8 bases between. CDR3 protein: CASSDDSYGYTF. Here the CDR3 DNA reads TGTGCCAGCAGTGACGACAGCTATGGCTACACCTTC.

This clonotype was counted once. Mismatch with germline at one junction end may stem from a read error. This chain connects TRBV15 to TRBJ2-3; maybe TRBD2 (6 bases). The length of the CDR3 is 15 residues. Germline CDR1 is LNHNV and CDR2 is YYDKDF (reference sequence). The CDR3, as DNA: TGTGCCACCAGCAGAGAGGGGGGAAGCACAGATACGCAGTTTTTT. Translated, it gives CATSREGGSTDTQFF.

V is TRBV14 and J is TRBJ1-1; 11 bases agree with TRBD1. The CDR3 spans 22 residues. After removal of 4 bases from V and 1 base from J, the junction contained 23 bases not matched to a gene. CDR1 is SGHDN, CDR2 FVKESK, per germline. The CDR3 spells CASSPLQGTVGPGQGANTEAFF. CDR3 bases: TGTGCCAGCAGCCCCCTACAGGGAACCGTGGGGCCTGGACAGGGGGCGAACACTGAAGCTTTCTTT. The full variable domain, in which reference TRBV14 and TRBJ1-1 provide the parts outside the CDR3, is EAGVTQFPSHSVIEKGQTVTLRCDPISGHDNLYWYRRVMGKEIKFLLHFVKESKQDESGMPNNRFLAERTGGTYSTLKVQPAELEDSGVYFCASSPLQGTVGPGQGANTEAFFGQGTRLTVV.

This clonotype appeared many times. J is TRBJ1-2 and V is TRBV6-6; D gene unclear. The CDR3 spans 13 residues. V lost 4 bases to trimming and J lost 3 bases, with 9 bases between them. CDR1 is MNHNY and CDR2 is SVGAGI in the germline V gene (reference sequence). The CDR3 sequence is CASSSQSYYGYTF. CDR3 coding DNA: TGTGCCAGCAGTTCACAGAGCTACTATGGCTACACCTTC.

This rearrangement joins TRBV9 to TRBJ1-6; D ambiguous. The V end lost 5 bases, the J end lost 0 bases, and 3 bases lay between the germline ends. The CDR3 runs to 13 residues. Germline-derived CDR1 and CDR2 are SGDLS and YYNGEE. CDR3 bases: TGTGCCAGCAGGGGCTCCTATAATTCACCCCTCCACTTT. As protein: CASRGSYNSPLHF.

This clonotype was detected once. The genes are TRBV29-1 and TRBJ2-7; tentatively, D is TRBD1 (6 bases). Trimming left V 8 bases short and J 2 bases short, with 13 bases between. The CDR3 covers 12 residues. Germline V CDR1 and CDR2: SQVTM, ANQGSEA. The CDR3 coding sequence is TGCAGCTTGGGGGACAATCCCTACGAGCAGTACTTC. It codes for CSLGDNPYEQYF.

This clonotype was seen a few times. This chain links TRBV20-1 with TRBJ1-5, with D maybe TRBD1 (5 bases). V gave up 6 bases and J gave up 4 bases, with 16 bases separating them. In germline, CDR1 is DFQATT, CDR2 SNEGSKA (reference sequence). This CDR3 has 14 amino acids. The CDR3 bases are TGCAGTGCCGGAGGGGTATCGGGAAATCAGCCCCAGCATTTT. It codes for CSAGGVSGNQPQHF.

In its sample, this clonotype was seen once. The chain has TRBV12-3 or TRBV12-4 and TRBJ1-6; D is uncertain. V lost 4 bases and J 10 bases, leaving 8 bases between the germline ends. The CDR3 is 12 amino acids. As DNA, the CDR3 is TGTGCCAGCAGTTACGGGGAATCACCCCTCCACTTT. Protein sequence: CASSYGESPLHF.